This T cell receptor beta chain originates from a study of T-cell reconstitution after alpha-beta-depleted transplantation in children. This clonotype occurred many times. Trimming left V 4 bases short and J 4 bases short, with 7 bases between. Germline lookup yields CDR1 SQVTM and CDR2 ANQGSEA. The CDR3 is made up of 11 amino acids. As it was prepared, the TCRbeta library received unique molecular identifiers. Using its own MiXCR run on the PCR reads, TCRdb lists one record per CDR3 protein. Of hundreds of thousands of distinct CDR3 sequences listed, 8% to 11% are singletons. The clonotype originates from a child aged 2-15 years with inherited bone marrow failure, due to receive a stem cell transplant. This sequence joins TRBV29-1 and TRBJ1-1; the D is unclear. The sequenced sample was PBMCs, obtained before TCRalphabeta/CD19-depleted stem cell transplant. The CDR3 DNA is TGCAGCGTTGGGCAGGCCACTGAAGCTTTCTTT. This codes for CSVGQATEAFF.